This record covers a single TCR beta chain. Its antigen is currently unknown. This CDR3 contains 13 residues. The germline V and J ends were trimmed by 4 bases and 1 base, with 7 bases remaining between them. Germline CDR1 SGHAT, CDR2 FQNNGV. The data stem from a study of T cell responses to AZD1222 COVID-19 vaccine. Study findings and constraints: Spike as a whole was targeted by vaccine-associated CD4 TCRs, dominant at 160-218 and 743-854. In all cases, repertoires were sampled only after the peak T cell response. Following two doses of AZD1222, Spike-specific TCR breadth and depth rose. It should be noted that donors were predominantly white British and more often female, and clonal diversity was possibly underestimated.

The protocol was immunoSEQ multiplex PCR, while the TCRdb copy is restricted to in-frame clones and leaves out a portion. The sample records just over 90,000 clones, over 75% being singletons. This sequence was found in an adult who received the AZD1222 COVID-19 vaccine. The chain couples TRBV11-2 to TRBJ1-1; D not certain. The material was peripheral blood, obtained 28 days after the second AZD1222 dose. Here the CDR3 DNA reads TGTGCCAGCAGCTACGACCCGAACACTGAAGCTTTCTTT. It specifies CASSYDPNTEAFF.